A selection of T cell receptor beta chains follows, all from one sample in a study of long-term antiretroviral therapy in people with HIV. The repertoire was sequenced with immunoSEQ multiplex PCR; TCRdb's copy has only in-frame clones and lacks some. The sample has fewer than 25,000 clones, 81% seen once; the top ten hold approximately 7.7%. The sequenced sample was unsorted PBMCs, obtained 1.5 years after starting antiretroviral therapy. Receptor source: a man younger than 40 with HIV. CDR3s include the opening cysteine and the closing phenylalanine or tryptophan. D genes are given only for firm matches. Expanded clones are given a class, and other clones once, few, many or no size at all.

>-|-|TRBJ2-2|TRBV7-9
CASRGRNTGELFF
TGTGCCAGTAGGGGACGGAACACCGGGGAGCTGTTTTTT
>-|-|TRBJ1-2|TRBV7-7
CASSLAGDDYTF
TGTGCCAGCAGCTTAGCAGGGGACGACTACACCTTC
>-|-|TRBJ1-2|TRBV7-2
CASSLSRTENYGYTF
TGTGCCAGCAGCTTATCTCGGACAGAGAACTATGGCTACACCTTC
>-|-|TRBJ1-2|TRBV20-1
CSATRRYGYTF
TGCAGTGCTACCAGGCGGTATGGCTACACCTTC
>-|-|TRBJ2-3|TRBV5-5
CASSSDIIRADTQYF
TGTGCCAGCAGCTCGGACATTATCAGGGCAGATACGCAGTATTTT
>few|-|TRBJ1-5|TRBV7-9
CASSSPTGNSNQPQHF
TGTGCCAGCAGCTCGCCTACAGGGAATAGCAATCAGCCCCAGCATTTT
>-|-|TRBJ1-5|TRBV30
CAWSSQVLSNQPQHF
TGTGCCTGGAGTAGTCAGGTCCTTAGCAATCAGCCCCAGCATTTT
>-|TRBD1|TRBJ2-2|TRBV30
CACRDRGFGELFF
TGTGCCTGCCGGGACAGGGGATTCGGGGAGCTGTTTTTT
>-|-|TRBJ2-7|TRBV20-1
CSALGPYEQYF
TGCAGTGCCTTAGGGCCTTACGAGCAGTACTTC
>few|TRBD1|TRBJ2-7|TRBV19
CASSTTGTGGAYEQYF
TGTGCCAGTAGTACGACGGGGACAGGGGGGGCCTACGAGCAGTACTTC
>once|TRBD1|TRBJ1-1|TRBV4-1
CASSQAQQGFTEAFF
TGCGCCAGCAGCCAAGCTCAACAGGGGTTCACTGAAGCTTTCTTT
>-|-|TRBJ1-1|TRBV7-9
CASSSDWENTEAFF
TGTGCCAGCAGCTCGGACTGGGAAAATACTGAAGCTTTCTTT
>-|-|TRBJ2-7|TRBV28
CATSEGNEQYF
TGTGCCACGTCGGAGGGGAACGAGCAGTACTTC
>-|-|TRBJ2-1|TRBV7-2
CASSRPYNEQFF
TGTGCCAGCAGCCGGCCCTACAATGAGCAGTTCTTC
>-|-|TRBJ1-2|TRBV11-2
CASSSSTYGYTF
TGTGCCAGCAGCTCCAGCACCTATGGCTACACCTTC
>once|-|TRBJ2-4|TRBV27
CASSLAGDAKNIQYF
TGTGCCAGCAGTTTGGCCGGGGACGCCAAAAACATTCAGTACTTC
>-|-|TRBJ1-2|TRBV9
CASSVDNLDLYGYTF
TGTGCCAGCAGCGTAGATAATCTTGACTTATATGGCTACACCTTC
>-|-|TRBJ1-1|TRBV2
CASSAASEAFF
TGTGCCAGCAGTGCGGCGTCTGAAGCTTTCTTT
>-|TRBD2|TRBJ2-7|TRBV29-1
CSVWLAGLSSYEQYF
TGCAGCGTTTGGCTAGCGGGACTTAGCTCCTACGAGCAGTACTTC
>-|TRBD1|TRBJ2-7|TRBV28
CASTLGTGEVGEQYF
TGTGCCAGCACCCTGGGGACAGGGGAGGTCGGGGAGCAGTACTTC
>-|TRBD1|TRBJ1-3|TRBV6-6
CASRPGQGENTIYF
TGTGCCAGCAGACCGGGACAGGGCGAAAACACCATATATTTT
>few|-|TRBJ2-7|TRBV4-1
CASSQEETSSYEQYF
TGCGCCAGCAGCCAAGAGGAGACTAGCTCCTACGAGCAGTACTTC
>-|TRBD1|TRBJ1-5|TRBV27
CASSLGTGGSNQPQHF
TGTGCCAGCAGTTTAGGCACAGGGGGCTCGAATCAGCCCCAGCATTTT
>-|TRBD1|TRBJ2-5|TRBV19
CASSPGQVPQETQYF
TGTGCCAGTAGTCCGGGACAGGTACCACAAGAGACCCAGTACTTC
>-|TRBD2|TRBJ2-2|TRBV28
CASSFTLAEHSNTGELFF
TGTGCCAGCAGTTTCACGCTAGCGGAGCACTCGAACACCGGGGAGCTGTTTTTT
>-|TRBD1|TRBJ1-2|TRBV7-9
CASAGDSAFGYTF
TGTGCCAGCGCAGGGGACAGCGCCTTTGGCTACACCTTC
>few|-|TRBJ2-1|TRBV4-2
CASSQLGNSYNEQFF
TGTGCCAGCAGCCAACTAGGGAACTCCTACAATGAGCAGTTCTTC
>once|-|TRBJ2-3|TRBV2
CASSLQGLSSADTQYF
TGTGCCAGCAGTCTACAGGGTTTATCGAGCGCAGATACGCAGTATTTT
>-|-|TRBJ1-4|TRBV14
CASSRSYEKLFF
TGTGCCAGCAGCCGATCGTATGAAAAACTGTTTTTT
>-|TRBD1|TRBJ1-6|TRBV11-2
CASSPRWRGQGAFNSPLHF
TGTGCCAGCAGCCCACGATGGCGGGGACAGGGGGCCTTTAATTCACCCCTCCACTTT
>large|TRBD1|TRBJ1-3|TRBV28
CASSLYTTLQGATSSGNTIYF
TGTGCCAGCAGTTTATATACCACTCTTCAGGGGGCTACTTCCTCTGGAAACACCATATATTTT
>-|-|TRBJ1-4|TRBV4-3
CASSQDATNEKLFF
TGCGCCAGCAGCCAAGATGCAACTAATGAAAAACTGTTTTTT
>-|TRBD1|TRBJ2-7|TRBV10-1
CASSDGGQGKREQYF
TGCGCCAGCAGTGATGGGGGACAGGGGAAACGCGAGCAGTACTTC
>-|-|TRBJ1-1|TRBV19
CAGDGGGRTEAFF
TGTGCCGGAGATGGGGGAGGGCGAACTGAAGCTTTCTTT
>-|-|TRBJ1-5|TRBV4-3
CASSQDRLSNQPQHF
TGCGCCAGCAGCCAAGATAGGCTTAGCAATCAGCCCCAGCATTTT
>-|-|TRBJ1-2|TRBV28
CASSSKSGYTF
TGTGCCAGCAGTTCAAAGAGTGGCTACACCTTC
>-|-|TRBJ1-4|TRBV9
CASSRRQENEKLFF
TGTGCCAGCAGCCGACGACAGGAGAATGAAAAACTGTTTTTT
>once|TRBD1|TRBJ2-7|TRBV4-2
CASSQEKVDRGLYEQYF
TGTGCCAGCAGCCAAGAAAAGGTCGACAGGGGGCTTTACGAGCAGTACTTC
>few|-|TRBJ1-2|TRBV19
CASSSRPRGDGYTF
TGTGCCAGTAGTAGCCGGCCCCGTGGAGATGGCTACACCTTC
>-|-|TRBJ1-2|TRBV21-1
CARERGNYGYTF
TGTGCCAGGGAGAGAGGGAACTATGGCTACACCTTC
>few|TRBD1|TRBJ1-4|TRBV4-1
CASSQGKGQGNEKLFF
TGCGCCAGCAGCCAAGGGAAGGGACAGGGTAATGAAAAACTGTTTTTT
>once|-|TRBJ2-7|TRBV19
CASSTSLNSYEQYF
TGTGCCAGTAGTACCTCCCTTAACTCCTACGAGCAGTACTTC
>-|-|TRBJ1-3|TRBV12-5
CASGLDPGAGNTIYF
TGTGCTAGTGGTTTGGATCCAGGGGCAGGAAACACCATATATTTT
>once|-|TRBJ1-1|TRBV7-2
CASSLSILLGTEAFF
TGTGCCAGCAGTCTTAGTATCCTCTTGGGGACTGAAGCTTTCTTT
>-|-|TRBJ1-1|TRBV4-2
CASSPGGGTEAFF
TGTGCCAGCAGCCCCGGCGGGGGCACTGAAGCTTTCTTT
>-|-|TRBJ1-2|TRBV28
CASSWGRPTYGYTF
TGTGCCAGCAGTTGGGGCCGTCCTACCTATGGCTACACCTTC
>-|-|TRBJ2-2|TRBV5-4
CASSLDSRSGELFF
TGTGCCAGCAGCTTGGACTCTAGATCCGGGGAGCTGTTTTTT
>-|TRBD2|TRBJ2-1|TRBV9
CASSPRLAGAYNEQFF
TGTGCCAGCAGCCCTAGACTAGCGGGGGCCTACAATGAGCAGTTCTTC
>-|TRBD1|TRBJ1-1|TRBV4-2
CASTPWTGAGTEAFF
TGTGCCAGCACCCCTTGGACAGGGGCTGGCACTGAAGCTTTCTTT
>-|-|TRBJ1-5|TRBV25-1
CASSENHNNQPQHF
TGTGCCAGCAGTGAAAATCACAACAATCAGCCCCAGCATTTT
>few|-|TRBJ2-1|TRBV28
CASSLPGAEYNEQFF
TGTGCCAGCAGTTTACCCGGAGCGGAGTACAATGAGCAGTTCTTC
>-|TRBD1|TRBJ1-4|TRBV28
CASSSFAGTGIGKLFF
TGTGCCAGCAGTTCCTTCGCCGGGACAGGGATTGGAAAACTGTTTTTT
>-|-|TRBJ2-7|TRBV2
CASSGNPGTYEQYF
TGTGCCAGCAGCGGAAACCCTGGGACCTACGAGCAGTACTTC
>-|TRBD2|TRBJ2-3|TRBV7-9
CASVTSGGTDTQYF
TGTGCCAGCGTGACTAGCGGAGGCACAGATACGCAGTATTTT
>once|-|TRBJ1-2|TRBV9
CASSVEGGLSGGYTF
TGTGCCAGCAGCGTAGAGGGGGGGCTGTCTGGAGGCTACACCTTC
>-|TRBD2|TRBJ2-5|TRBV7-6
CASSFLPGGEETQYF
TGTGCCAGCAGCTTCCTTCCGGGAGGTGAAGAGACCCAGTACTTC